What follows are 10 T cell receptor beta chains derived from one specimen sequenced in a study of breast tumors, draining lymph nodes, adjacent tissues. Using its own MiXCR run on the multiplex PCR reads, TCRdb lists one record per CDR3 protein. The data show approximately 20,000 distinct CDR3 sequences, approximately 41% seen once. Input material: breast tumor tissue. Every receptor here comes from a female donor with breast cancer. Some clones in this sample may be carry-over from other donors' samples.

This clonotype appeared a few times. This sequence joins TRBV4-3 and TRBJ2-3; D not certain. CDR3 length: 13 residues. Germline values: CDR1 LGHNA, CDR2 YSLEER. Trimming took 1 base from V and 6 from J, leaving 8 bases between them. CDR3 sequence (DNA): TGCGCCAGCAGCCAAGTAATGAGGGATACGCAGTATTTT. Translation gives CASSQVMRDTQYF.

The chain links TRBV11-3 to TRBJ2-7; D unresolved. V was cut by 0 bases and J by 1 base, with 7 bases left in between. The CDR3 sequence is 14 residues long. Per germline, CDR1 SGHNT and CDR2 YENEEA. The CDR3 protein is CASSLDAGSYEQYF. The CDR3 nucleotides are TGTGCCAGCAGCTTAGATGCCGGTTCCTACGAGCAGTACTTC.

This clonotype has at least ten counts. The chain combines TRBV12-3 or TRBV12-4 with TRBJ2-1; the match to TRBD2 covers 15 bases. The CDR3 totals 17 residues. Trimming removed 6 bases from V and 4 bases from J; junction bases left unmatched: 7. The CDR3 nucleotides read TGTGCCAGCAGCCCGGGACTAGCGGGAGGACCTTACAATGAGCAGTTCTTC. Translation gives CASSPGLAGGPYNEQFF.

The sample holds many counts of this clonotype. CDR3 DNA sequence: TGCAGCGTTGCCGGGAGTAACACAGATACGCAGTATTTT. This encodes CSVAGSNTDTQYF. The chain is built from TRBV29-1 and TRBJ2-3, with D possibly TRBD2 on 6 matching bases. V shed 4 bases and J shed 2 bases, with 10 bases lying between them. Germline CDR1 and CDR2: SQVTM and ANQGSEA. The CDR3 length is 13 residues.

In this sample, this clonotype turned up a few times. The chain employs TRBV11-2 and TRBJ2-7; D gene uncertain. Trimming took off 8 bases at V and 0 bases at J, with 8 bases between the two ends. The CDR3 has 12 residues. Germline loops: CDR1 SGHAT, CDR2 FQNNGV. The CDR3 nucleotides are TGTGCCAGCGGGGTCAGCTCCTACGAGCAGTACTTC. Its translation is CASGVSSYEQYF.

This sequence joins TRBV20-1 and TRBJ2-3; 12 nucleotides align to TRBD2. V trimming: 4 bases; J trimming: 0 bases; junction bases outside the gene matches: 8. Germline CDR1 and CDR2: DFQATT and SNEGSKA (reference sequence). The CDR3 is 17 amino acids. The CDR3 loop reads CSATKPGTSGSTDTQYF. The DNA of the CDR3 is TGCAGTGCTACCAAACCAGGGACTAGCGGGAGCACAGATACGCAGTATTTT.

This clonotype was counted at least ten times. V usage is TRBV11-3 and J usage is TRBJ2-1; D ambiguous. V was pared by 0 bases and J by 6 bases, with 0 bases between. Germline V gene sequence: CDR1 SGHNT, CDR2 YENEEA. There are 11 residues in the CDR3. Written as DNA, the CDR3 is TGTGCCAGCAGCTTAGACAATGAGCAGTTCTTC. Translated: CASSLDNEQFF.

This clonotype came up many times. This rearrangement joins TRBV4-3 to TRBJ2-2; D may be TRBD2 (5 bases). The germline V and J ends were trimmed by 3 bases and 5 bases, with 13 bases remaining between them. The CDR3 runs to 15 residues. The V gene's germline CDR1 is LGHNA and CDR2 YSLEER. In DNA form, the CDR3 reads TGCGCCAGCAGCCAGCTAACCCCGGGGACCGGGGAGCTGTTTTTT. This codes for CASSQLTPGTGELFF.

The gene calls are TRBV20-1 and TRBJ2-7; 12 bases match TRBD2. The ends lost 3 bases at V and 6 bases at J; junction bases unmatched: 6. Germline-derived CDR1 and CDR2 are DFQATT and SNEGSKA (reference sequence). There are 14 residues in the CDR3. Here the CDR3 reads CSARTSGSWSEQYF. For the CDR3, the DNA is TGCAGTGCTAGGACTAGCGGGAGCTGGTCCGAGCAGTACTTC.

This clonotype was recorded many times. The rearrangement joins TRBV9 to TRBJ2-1; 8 bases are shared with TRBD2. The CDR3 consists of 15 residues. The V segment lost 6 bases and the J segment 2 bases; nucleotides outside the gene matches: 7. Germline V CDR1 and CDR2: SGDLS, YYNGEE. The CDR3 is CASTGSGSTYNEQFF. The CDR3 region has the DNA TGTGCCAGCACGGGAAGCGGGAGCACCTACAATGAGCAGTTCTTC.